This T cell receptor beta chain emerged from a study of blood T cell repertoires in COVID-19 (dated by TCRdb to 2020 to 2022). For the study in its entirety: Samples from collaborators originated in the United States, Italy and Spain and spanned both the acute and convalescent phases of COVID-19. The prospective study material was composed of cDNA or gDNA derived from T cells, B-cell-depleted T cells, or PBMCs. HLA class I and class II types, where available, came from metadata supplied by the sample provider rather than from assay-based typing. The repertoires were released in a freely available public database meant as a resource for research on the immune response to SARS-CoV-2. Samples were obtained from the ongoing ImmuneRACE study (first 160 participants) and from 1,000 to 1,500 subjects provided by 6 global collaborators. Nearly every sample came with metadata listing a de-identified subject ID, COVID-19 status, age in years and sex. The dataset comprised deeply sampled blood TCRbeta repertoires from subjects exposed to, actively infected with, or recovered from COVID-19.

With regard to this clone: The target of this receptor is not known. Its ends do not fully match the called genes, so a read error is possible.

Whole blood was collected in K2EDTA tubes by collaborating institutions according to the institutions' own protocols. For TCRbeta analysis, collaborators shipped samples as frozen whole blood, isolated PBMCs, or DNA extracted from either of those sample types. Taken from the germline V gene, the CDR1 and CDR2 loops are SGHRS and YFSETQ. Taken from cysteine to phenylalanine, the CDR3 has 15 residues. Of the read, only the CDR3 DNA is kept; its 45 bases are in frame from base 1. General findings and caveats noted by the study authors: The amount of clinical and demographic metadata varied by source and participant and was provided uncurated.

TCRbeta CDR3 regions were amplified from genomic DNA by means of the immunoSEQ Assay, a bias-controlled multiplex PCR. The authors' pipeline ran thus. The number of nucleated cells in each sample was estimated from the amplification of reference gene primers within the assay. Sequence reads were collapsed and filtered to measure the absolute abundance of every unique TCRbeta CDR3 rearrangement. For each sample, productive Simpson clonality was calculated by taking the square root of Simpson's diversity index across productive rearrangements. TCRdb carries this immuneACCESS record with in-frame sequences only. Its versions omit some clonotypes, under half of them owing to an unresolved V gene in the studies checked, with the rest unexplained. That table furnishes V, J and clone size, whereas the DNA furnished D and trimming. The sample table lists tens of thousands of clones, approximately 86% of them with a count of one. The ten largest clones capture 0.9% to 1.2% of the sample.

The receptor's source is a man aged 70-80 years with acute or convalescent COVID-19. In this chain, TRBV5-1 is recombined with TRBJ1-5; TRBD1 is a possible D gene, resting on 5 matching bases. Sequenced material: peripheral blood. Here the CDR3 is given as CASSLDNYSNQPQHF. The nucleotide sequence reads as follows: TGCGCCAGCAGTTTGGACAATTATAGCAATCAGCCCCAGCATTTT. The CDR3, completed at both ends by the reference TRBV5-1 and TRBJ1-5 genes, gives the full variable domain KAGVTQTPRYLIKTRGQQVTLSCSPISGHRSVSWYQQTPGQGLQFLFEYFSETQRNKGNFPGRFSGRQFSNSRSEMNVSTLELGDSALYLCASSLDNYSNQPQHFGDGTRLSIL.